This TCR beta chain was observed in a study of OX40 agonist ivuxolimab in advanced cancers. The protocol was immunoSEQ multiplex PCR, while the TCRdb copy is restricted to in-frame clones and leaves out a portion. The sample lists about 58,000 clones, around nine tenths seen once, with about 0.71% in the top ten. Here the sequenced sample was CD4+ or CD8+ T cells sorted from blood, taken in a trial of the OX40 agonist ivuxolimab. The TCR comes from an adult with an advanced solid tumor such as melanoma, head and neck, liver or kidney cancer.

The CDR3 DNA is TGCGCCAGCAGCTTGGAGGCCAGACCCTCTGAAAAACTGTTTTTT. This translates into CASSLEARPSEKLFF. The chain employs TRBV5-1 and TRBJ1-4; D not certain. The ends were cut back, 0 bases at V and 7 bases at J, with 13 bases in the middle. The germline V gene encodes CDR1 SGHRS and CDR2 YFSETQ. The CDR3 is made up of 15 amino acids.